The next 5 T cell receptor beta chains were all read from a single sample in a study of CD8 T cells in ankylosing spondylitis. TCRdb passed the 5' RACE reads through MiXCR, listing each CDR3 protein once. The repertoire holds some 300,000 distinct CDR3 sequences, with 20% to 25% as singletons. Sequenced input: blood, either unsorted or a sorted T cell fraction (not recorded which). Source of these receptors: a female donor with ankylosing spondylitis or in good health (not recorded which).

The CDR3 bases are TGCAGCGTTGAGCGCGGGTCCTCGAACACTGAAGCTTTCTTT. Residues: CSVERGSSNTEAFF. The rearrangement uses TRBV29-1 and TRBJ1-1; D unresolved. The V end lost 3 bases, the J end lost 1 base, and 12 bases lay between the germline ends. The length of the CDR3 is 14 residues. CDR1 SQVTM and CDR2 ANQGSEA come from the germline V gene.

This clonotype was counted a few times. The rearrangement uses TRBV7-2 and TRBJ2-5, with TRBD2 matching over 7 bases. Per the germline V gene, CDR1 is SGHTA and CDR2 is FQGNSA. This CDR3 is built from 14 residues. The V and J ends lost 5 bases and 7 bases, in that order; junction bases with no gene match: 10. The CDR3 reads CASSSNGREGTQYF. The CDR3 region has the DNA TGTGCCAGCAGCAGTAACGGCAGGGAGGGGACCCAGTACTTC.

In regard to this clonotype: A much larger clone differs by one base, so this may be a read error. The CDR3 sequence: CASSRTSPSTDAQYF. In DNA, the CDR3 is TGTGCCAGCTCCCGGACTAGCCCTAGCACAGATGCGCAGTATTTT. V gene TRBV18 combines with J gene TRBJ2-3, with 8 bases lining up with TRBD2. Germline CDR1 KGHSH, CDR2 LQKENI. The CDR3 has 15 amino acids.

In this sample, this clonotype turned up a few times. The rearrangement joins TRBV7-8 to TRBJ2-2; 9 bases match TRBD1. The CDR3 is 17 residues long. CDR1 SGHVS and CDR2 FQNEAQ come from the germline V gene. J gave up 1 base and V 4 bases, and 7 bases lay outside the gene matches. As DNA, the CDR3 is TGTGCCAGCAGCTCCCAGGGGACAGGGCTGAACACCGGGGAGCTGTTTTTT. Amino acids: CASSSQGTGLNTGELFF. The full variable domain, rest sourced from reference TRBV7-8 and TRBJ2-2, is GAGVSQSPRYKVAKRGQDVALRCDPISGHVSLFWYQQALGQGPEFLTYFQNEAQLDKSGLPSDRFFAERPEGSVSTLKIQRTQQEDSAVYLCASSSQGTGLNTGELFFGEGSRLTVL.

This clonotype turned up a few times. The genes are TRBV7-9 and TRBJ2-5; perhaps D is TRBD1 or TRBD2 (5 bases each). CDR1 SEHNR and CDR2 FQNEAQ come from the germline V gene (reference sequence). This CDR3 contains 13 residues. V was pared by 1 base and J by 7 bases, with 10 bases between. The CDR3 sequence is CASSLERGATQYF. CDR3 nucleotides: TGTGCCAGCAGCTTAGAGAGGGGAGCGACCCAGTACTTC.